The clone carrying this TCR beta chain was observed a single time. Its antigen is not identified. An overnight rest at 37°C with approximately 180 IU/ml IL-2 preceded regulatory T cell sorting from thawed PBMCs. This record belongs to a study of Tregs in tolerant kidney transplant recipients. General study results and limits: Nucleotide sequences could not be compared across some patients' samples due to primer changes. The most relevant donor-specific Treg TCRbeta repertoire apparently came from expansion with activated donor B cells. This study did not directly address biological reproducibility.

Here immunoSEQ multiplex PCR was the method, and the copy in TCRdb shows in-frame clones only, minus some. The data hold tens of thousands of clones, with 80% to 95% observed a single time. The V end lost 7 bases, the J end lost 1 base, and 10 bases lay between the germline ends. Germline V gives CDR1 MNHNY, CDR2 SVGAGI (reference sequence). This CDR3 is built from 13 residues. The chain couples TRBV6-6 to TRBJ1-1; maybe TRBD1 (5 bases). The starting material was Tregs from blood, obtained before the transplant. The source is a human donor who received a combined kidney and bone marrow transplant. The CDR3 nucleotides are TGTGCCAGCACTTCGGGGGGGAACACTGAAGCTTTCTTT. Its protein product is CASTSGGNTEAFF.